Detailed here is one TCR beta chain. The antigen remains unidentified. The germline CDR1 and CDR2 sequences are SGHRS and YFSETQ. The CDR3 is made up of 15 amino acids. J gave up 4 bases and V 6 bases, and 7 bases lay outside the gene matches. Unique-molecular-identifier-tagged TCR beta cDNA libraries were used. About 500,000 cDNA molecules were obtained per 1 to 10 million input T cells. TCRdb reanalysed the PCR reads using MiXCR and keeps one entry per CDR3 protein. The sample has hundreds of thousands of distinct CDR3 sequences; 25% to 30% are singletons. This entry belongs to a study of post-analysis software for immune sequencing data. Study background: Disease trajectories encompassed relapsing-remitting, secondary progressive and progressive-relapsing multiple sclerosis. Overall study results and limits: The normalized Chao1 diversity of multiple sclerosis patients was significantly lower than that of controls. Four or five TRBV segments, including TRBV5-6, TRBV5-1 and TRBV20-1, were more frequent in patients than controls. Samples sharing a preparation batch grouped tightly together when assessed by F measure.

The receptor comes from a girl between 10 and 17 years old with multiple sclerosis. Sample: blood. This sequence joins TRBV5-1 and TRBJ2-1; the match to TRBD1 covers 10 bases. CDR3 DNA: TGCGCCAGCACTAAGGGGACAGGGGAATACAATGAGCAGTTCTTC. It codes for CASTKGTGEYNEQFF.